The rows below give T cell receptor beta chains drawn from one sample of a study of T cells after yellow fever vaccination. MiXCR, applied by TCRdb to the 5' RACE reads, yields one record per CDR3 protein. The sample consists of 300,000 to 400,000 distinct CDR3 sequences, around 13% of them appearing once. Material: CD4+ T cells sorted from PBMCs, obtained 15 days after the yellow fever booster vaccination. These receptor sequences come from a man aged 18 to 29 who received the YFV17D yellow fever vaccine. Each CDR3 is given with its conserved first and last residue. D genes are given only for firm matches. Clone size is not always given. Where it is, it says once, few, many or a class for expanded clones.

cdr3_nt: TGTGCCACCCGCCAATGGGTTTCAGATACGCAGTATTTT
cdr3_aa: CATRQWVSDTQYF
v_call: TRBV27
j_call: TRBJ2-3
d_call: .
clone_size: few

cdr3_nt: TGTGCCAGCAGCCAAGATCCCTTCTCTGGAAACACCATATATTTT
cdr3_aa: CASSQDPFSGNTIYF
v_call: TRBV3-1
j_call: TRBJ1-3
d_call: .
clone_size: .

cdr3_nt: TGCGCCAGCAGCTCGGACCCAGGGGCAGATACGCAGTATTTT
cdr3_aa: CASSSDPGADTQYF
v_call: TRBV5-1
j_call: TRBJ2-3
d_call: .
clone_size: few

cdr3_nt: TGTGCCAGCCTTAGCGGGGACCACAATGAGCAGTTCTTC
cdr3_aa: CASLSGDHNEQFF
v_call: TRBV28
j_call: TRBJ2-1
d_call: TRBD2
clone_size: few

cdr3_nt: TGTGCCAGCAGTGATTACAGGGAGCTGTTTTTT
cdr3_aa: CASSDYRELFF
v_call: TRBV2
j_call: TRBJ2-2
d_call: .
clone_size: many

cdr3_nt: TGTGCCAGCACTAAGGACCTACGCAATCAGCCCCAGCATTTT
cdr3_aa: CASTKDLRNQPQHF
v_call: TRBV6-2/TRBV6-3
j_call: TRBJ1-5
d_call: .
clone_size: .

cdr3_nt: TGTGCCAGCAGTGATGGGGGGAACGGAGAGACCCAGTACTTC
cdr3_aa: CASSDGGNGETQYF
v_call: TRBV2
j_call: TRBJ2-5
d_call: .
clone_size: .

cdr3_nt: TGCGCCAGCAGCTGGCGGCCGCCGGTGGACACTGAAGCTTTCTTT
cdr3_aa: CASSWRPPVDTEAFF
v_call: TRBV5-1
j_call: TRBJ1-1
d_call: .
clone_size: .

cdr3_nt: TGTGCCAGCAGTTTTAGCGGGGGGGAGCAGTTCTTC
cdr3_aa: CASSFSGGEQFF
v_call: TRBV2
j_call: TRBJ2-1
d_call: TRBD2
clone_size: few

cdr3_nt: TGTGCCTGGAAACTCCCCCAAGGACTCACAGATACGCAGTATTTT
cdr3_aa: CAWKLPQGLTDTQYF
v_call: TRBV30
j_call: TRBJ2-3
d_call: .
clone_size: .

cdr3_nt: TGTGCCAGCAGCGCCCGGGATTACCTCGGCGGGGAGCTGTTTTTT
cdr3_aa: CASSARDYLGGELFF
v_call: TRBV9
j_call: TRBJ2-2
d_call: .
clone_size: few

cdr3_nt: TGTGCCAGCAGCCATTCCGACAGGGCGGGCGGCTACACCTTC
cdr3_aa: CASSHSDRAGGYTF
v_call: TRBV3-1
j_call: TRBJ1-2
d_call: TRBD1
clone_size: .

cdr3_nt: TGTGCCAGCAGCCAGGGGGTTGTATGGACTGAAGCTTTCTTT
cdr3_aa: CASSQGVVWTEAFF
v_call: TRBV3-1
j_call: TRBJ1-1
d_call: .
clone_size: .

cdr3_nt: TGCGCCAGCAGAACTGGGACTAGCGGAGCGGAGACCCAGTACTTC
cdr3_aa: CASRTGTSGAETQYF
v_call: TRBV5-1
j_call: TRBJ2-5
d_call: TRBD2
clone_size: .

cdr3_nt: TGTGCCAGCAGTCCTAGCGGGGGGAACTCTGGGGCCAACGTCCTGACTTTC
cdr3_aa: CASSPSGGNSGANVLTF
v_call: TRBV7-2
j_call: TRBJ2-6
d_call: TRBD2
clone_size: .

cdr3_nt: TGTGCCAGCAGCTTCTTCGAGATGGCCCAGTACTTC
cdr3_aa: CASSFFEMAQYF
v_call: TRBV7-2
j_call: TRBJ2-5
d_call: .
clone_size: .

cdr3_nt: TGCGCCAGCAGCCAAGAGCCCCATGGGCAGGGAGGCGGGGAGCTGTTTTTT
cdr3_aa: CASSQEPHGQGGGELFF
v_call: TRBV4-3
j_call: TRBJ2-2
d_call: .
clone_size: .

cdr3_nt: TGCGCCAGCAGCCAGGAAGGGGACAGTTACGAGCAGTACTTC
cdr3_aa: CASSQEGDSYEQYF
v_call: TRBV5-1
j_call: TRBJ2-7
d_call: TRBD1
clone_size: few

cdr3_nt: TGTGCCACCAGTCCGGACAGTTATAATTCACCCCTCCACTTT
cdr3_aa: CATSPDSYNSPLHF
v_call: TRBV15
j_call: TRBJ1-6
d_call: .
clone_size: few

cdr3_nt: TGTGCCAGCAGTGAATGGCTACTAGTCCGGGGGGAGACCCAGTACTTC
cdr3_aa: CASSEWLLVRGETQYF
v_call: TRBV25-1
j_call: TRBJ2-5
d_call: .
clone_size: .

cdr3_nt: TGTGCCAGCAGTTACCGGGGTGGGGGGCTATATCAAGAGACCCAGTACTTC
cdr3_aa: CASSYRGGGLYQETQYF
v_call: TRBV6-6
j_call: TRBJ2-5
d_call: .
clone_size: few

cdr3_nt: TGCGCCAGCAGCCCGGAGGCGGGACAGGGCACCCAAGAGACCCAGTACTTC
cdr3_aa: CASSPEAGQGTQETQYF
v_call: TRBV5-1
j_call: TRBJ2-5
d_call: TRBD1
clone_size: .

cdr3_nt: TGTGCCAGCAGCTCCACCGGGGGAGGGGGCGGGTACGAGCAGTACTTC
cdr3_aa: CASSSTGGGGGYEQYF
v_call: TRBV11-2
j_call: TRBJ2-7
d_call: .
clone_size: few

cdr3_nt: TGTGCCAGCAAATCGCGCGAGCGAGGAGAGACCCAGTACTTC
cdr3_aa: CASKSRERGETQYF
v_call: TRBV6-2/TRBV6-3
j_call: TRBJ2-5
d_call: .
clone_size: few

cdr3_nt: TGTGCCAGTACAGGGATTCCTGGGGACACTGAAGCTTTCTTT
cdr3_aa: CASTGIPGDTEAFF
v_call: TRBV10-3
j_call: TRBJ1-1
d_call: .
clone_size: .

cdr3_nt: TGTGCCAGCATACACCCACAGGGACAAGAGACCCAGTACTTC
cdr3_aa: CASIHPQGQETQYF
v_call: TRBV6-1
j_call: TRBJ2-5
d_call: .
clone_size: .

cdr3_nt: TGCAGTGCTGGACCCGGGACATTAACTCCGGCTGGTGATTCACCCCTCCACTTT
cdr3_aa: CSAGPGTLTPAGDSPLHF
v_call: TRBV20-1
j_call: TRBJ1-6
d_call: .
clone_size: .

cdr3_nt: TGCGCCAGCAAAATATGGGACAGCCCCCTTGAAGCTTTCTTT
cdr3_aa: CASKIWDSPLEAFF
v_call: TRBV23-1
j_call: TRBJ1-1
d_call: TRBD1
clone_size: few

cdr3_nt: TGCGCCAGCAGCTTCGGCGGGGGAGATAAAGAGACCCAGTACTTC
cdr3_aa: CASSFGGGDKETQYF
v_call: TRBV5-1
j_call: TRBJ2-5
d_call: TRBD2
clone_size: .

cdr3_nt: TGCGCCAGTCAGACTAGCGGGGGGGAGACCCAGTACTTC
cdr3_aa: CASQTSGGETQYF
v_call: TRBV5-1
j_call: TRBJ2-5
d_call: TRBD2
clone_size: .

cdr3_nt: TGTGCCAGCAGCGAACAACAGGGACAGAATGAGCAGTTCTTC
cdr3_aa: CASSEQQGQNEQFF
v_call: TRBV7-9
j_call: TRBJ2-1
d_call: TRBD1
clone_size: few

cdr3_nt: TGTGCCAGCAGTTACCAACAGGGTTGGGGTGGCTACACCTTC
cdr3_aa: CASSYQQGWGGYTF
v_call: TRBV6-5
j_call: TRBJ1-2
d_call: .
clone_size: .

cdr3_nt: TGCGCCAGCAGCTTGTTGTCCAGCACTGAAGCTTTCTTT
cdr3_aa: CASSLLSSTEAFF
v_call: TRBV5-1
j_call: TRBJ1-1
d_call: .
clone_size: .

cdr3_nt: TGTGCCAGCAGATGGTCGGGGGGGAATGAGCAGTTCTTC
cdr3_aa: CASRWSGGNEQFF
v_call: TRBV12-3/TRBV12-4
j_call: TRBJ2-1
d_call: TRBD2
clone_size: many

cdr3_nt: TGCGCCAGCTACAGGGGACTAGCATCCTACAATGAGCAGTTCTTC
cdr3_aa: CASYRGLASYNEQFF
v_call: TRBV5-1
j_call: TRBJ2-1
d_call: TRBD2
clone_size: .

cdr3_nt: TGTGCCAGCAGCCCAAACCGGAACTATGGCTACACCTTC
cdr3_aa: CASSPNRNYGYTF
v_call: TRBV6-5
j_call: TRBJ1-2
d_call: .
clone_size: few

cdr3_nt: TGTGCCAGCAGCTCCCTCGGGCAAGGGACCCAGTACTTC
cdr3_aa: CASSSLGQGTQYF
v_call: TRBV11-2
j_call: TRBJ2-5
d_call: .
clone_size: .

cdr3_nt: TGCGCCAGCAGCCAAGCCCCATCAGGCGGCTATGGCTACACCTTC
cdr3_aa: CASSQAPSGGYGYTF
v_call: TRBV4-3
j_call: TRBJ1-2
d_call: .
clone_size: few

cdr3_nt: TGCGCCAGCAGCCCCGGGGCAGGGGGGACCTCCGAGACCCAGTACTTC
cdr3_aa: CASSPGAGGTSETQYF
v_call: TRBV4-3
j_call: TRBJ2-5
d_call: .
clone_size: .

cdr3_nt: TGTGCCAGCAGGGGTGAACTTGGGGAAAAACTGTTTTTT
cdr3_aa: CASRGELGEKLFF
v_call: TRBV4-2
j_call: TRBJ1-4
d_call: .
clone_size: few

cdr3_nt: TGCAGTGCTAGTTCGGGCGCGACTCAGCCCCAGCATTTT
cdr3_aa: CSASSGATQPQHF
v_call: TRBV20-1
j_call: TRBJ1-5
d_call: .
clone_size: few

cdr3_nt: TGTGCCAGCTCACCACCGGGACAGGGGTTCGGTGAGCAGTTCTTC
cdr3_aa: CASSPPGQGFGEQFF
v_call: TRBV18
j_call: TRBJ2-1
d_call: TRBD1
clone_size: few

cdr3_nt: TGTGCCAGCAGCGCCGGGACAGGAGAGACCCAGTACTTC
cdr3_aa: CASSAGTGETQYF
v_call: TRBV9
j_call: TRBJ2-5
d_call: TRBD1
clone_size: many

cdr3_nt: TGTGCCATCGGAGCCGGGACCCAAAACATTCAGTACTTC
cdr3_aa: CAIGAGTQNIQYF
v_call: TRBV10-3
j_call: TRBJ2-4
d_call: .
clone_size: .

cdr3_nt: TGTGCCATCAGTGACAGGGATGGCTACACCTTC
cdr3_aa: CAISDRDGYTF
v_call: TRBV10-3
j_call: TRBJ1-2
d_call: .
clone_size: .

cdr3_nt: TGTGCTTCTACACCGGGCCTCTCCTACAATGAGCAGTTCTTC
cdr3_aa: CASTPGLSYNEQFF
v_call: TRBV12-5
j_call: TRBJ2-1
d_call: .
clone_size: .

cdr3_nt: TGTGCCTGGGGGAAGGGAACAGGCCCCCTCGAGCAGTACTTC
cdr3_aa: CAWGKGTGPLEQYF
v_call: TRBV24-1
j_call: TRBJ2-7
d_call: .
clone_size: .

cdr3_nt: TGTGCCAGCTCGACTAGCGGGGAGACCCAGTACTTC
cdr3_aa: CASSTSGETQYF
v_call: TRBV2
j_call: TRBJ2-5
d_call: TRBD2
clone_size: many

cdr3_nt: TGCAGTGCTAGCCGATCTAGCGGGGCGGGCGAGCAGTACTTC
cdr3_aa: CSASRSSGAGEQYF
v_call: TRBV20-1
j_call: TRBJ2-7
d_call: TRBD2
clone_size: .

cdr3_nt: TGTGCCAGCAGGCTAGGGGGGGCGCTGGAACAGCCCCAGCATTTT
cdr3_aa: CASRLGGALEQPQHF
v_call: TRBV28
j_call: TRBJ1-5
d_call: .
clone_size: .

cdr3_nt: TGCGCCAGCGGGTATGTTGGGGGAGACACTGAAGCTTTCTTT
cdr3_aa: CASGYVGGDTEAFF
v_call: TRBV5-1
j_call: TRBJ1-1
d_call: .
clone_size: .

cdr3_nt: TGCAGCGCTAGGGTCGTAAACACTGAAGCTTTCTTT
cdr3_aa: CSARVVNTEAFF
v_call: TRBV29-1
j_call: TRBJ1-1
d_call: .
clone_size: .

cdr3_nt: TGCGCCAGCAGCCAAGATCGGACAGGCCCTAAAGCTTTCTTT
cdr3_aa: CASSQDRTGPKAFF
v_call: TRBV4-3
j_call: TRBJ1-1
d_call: TRBD1
clone_size: few

cdr3_nt: TGTGCCAGCAGTAACAGGGGGCGGTCACCCCTCCACTTT
cdr3_aa: CASSNRGRSPLHF
v_call: TRBV28
j_call: TRBJ1-6
d_call: TRBD1
clone_size: few

cdr3_nt: TGTGCCAGCAGCGTAGCTAGGGGAGATGAAGCTTTCTTT
cdr3_aa: CASSVARGDEAFF
v_call: TRBV9
j_call: TRBJ1-1
d_call: .
clone_size: .

cdr3_nt: TGTGCCAGCAGCTTAGCAGGCGGGCCGGGAAATGAGCAGTTCTTC
cdr3_aa: CASSLAGGPGNEQFF
v_call: TRBV7-9
j_call: TRBJ2-1
d_call: .
clone_size: many

cdr3_nt: TGCGCCAGCAGCCAAGTTGAGTGGGGGGTCCTAAAAACTTTCTTT
cdr3_aa: CASSQVEWGVLKTFF
v_call: TRBV4-3
j_call: TRBJ1-1
d_call: .
clone_size: .

cdr3_nt: TGCGCCAGCAGCCAAGATCGGAACACTGAAGCTTTCTTT
cdr3_aa: CASSQDRNTEAFF
v_call: TRBV4-3
j_call: TRBJ1-1
d_call: .
clone_size: medium-sized

cdr3_nt: TGTGCCACCAGTGATAAGTTCACAGATACGCAGTATTTT
cdr3_aa: CATSDKFTDTQYF
v_call: TRBV24-1
j_call: TRBJ2-3
d_call: .
clone_size: many